The next 9 T cell receptor beta chains were all read from a single sample in a study of T cell responses to AZD1222 COVID-19 vaccine. Sequencing was performed with immunoSEQ multiplex PCR; in TCRdb, only in-frame clones are kept and a portion is missing. Of roughly 120,000 clones in the sample, about 90% are singletons; the top ten hold roughly 3%. Sequenced here: peripheral blood, sampled on day 0 of AZD1222 vaccination. Every receptor here comes from an adult in good health.

The chain joins TRBV9 to TRBJ1-4; D is perhaps TRBD1 (5 bases). The CDR3 has 14 amino acids. With 0 bases removed from V and 4 bases from J, the gap between germline ends came to 7 bases. Germline V CDR1 and CDR2: SGDLS, YYNGEE. CDR3 in amino acids: CASSVVGDNEKLFF. The CDR3 DNA follows: TGTGCCAGCAGCGTAGTGGGGGATAATGAAAAACTGTTTTTT.

The chain uses TRBV15 and TRBJ2-3; possibly TRBD2 for D (5 bases). Per germline, CDR1 LNHNV and CDR2 YYDKDF (reference sequence). V shed 3 bases and J shed 0 bases, with 10 bases lying between them. This CDR3 is 15 amino acids long. CDR3 in amino acids: CATSSRDTSTDTQYF. For the CDR3, the DNA is TGTGCCACCAGCAGCCGGGATACTAGCACAGATACGCAGTATTTT.

This rearrangement joins TRBV11-2 to TRBJ1-6; D gene ambiguous. Germline CDR1 reads SGHAT; CDR2 reads FQNNGV. V dropped 7 bases and J dropped 7 bases, with 20 bases sitting between them. CDR3 size: 16 residues. The chain's CDR3 is CASNLDGSLMNSPLHF. CDR3 nucleotide sequence: TGTGCCAGCAATTTGGACGGGAGCCTGATGAATTCACCCCTCCACTTT.

This chain joins TRBV18 and TRBJ1-1; D ambiguous. Germline V CDR1 and CDR2: KGHSH, LQKENI. The CDR3 runs to 14 residues. V lost 4 bases and J 0 bases, leaving 9 bases between the germline ends. The chain's CDR3 is CASSREDMNTEAFF. CDR3 sequence (DNA): TGTGCCAGCTCACGTGAAGACATGAACACTGAAGCTTTCTTT.

This clone appeared a single time. The chain is built from TRBV11-1 and TRBJ2-5; perhaps TRBD2 as D (5 bases). CDR1 is SGHAT and CDR2 is FQDESV in the germline V gene (reference sequence). V lost 1 base and J 2 bases, leaving 14 bases between the germline ends. The length of the CDR3 is 16 residues. The CDR3 coding sequence is TGTGCCAGCAGCTTAGGGCTAGCCGGAACACAAGAGACCCAGTACTTC. Translated, it gives CASSLGLAGTQETQYF. Drawing the rest from reference TRBV11-1 and TRBJ2-5, the complete variable domain is EAEVAQSPRYKITEKSQAVAFWCDPISGHATLYWYRQILGQGPELLVQFQDESVVDDSQLPKDRFSAERLKGVDSTLKIQPAELGDSAMYLCASSLGLAGTQETQYFGPGTRLLVL.

The rearrangement uses TRBV6-5 and TRBJ1-1; D gene ambiguous. The CDR3 spans 15 residues. V lost 0 bases and J lost 1, with 9 bases in between. The germline V gene has CDR1 MNHEY and CDR2 SVGAGI. This CDR3 reads CASSYSRASNTEAFF. As DNA, the CDR3 is TGTGCCAGCAGTTACTCGCGCGCTTCGAACACTGAAGCTTTCTTT.

The chain recombines TRBV5-1 with TRBJ2-1, with a tentative D call TRBD2 (6 bases). This CDR3 comprises 16 residues. Germline loops: CDR1 SGHRS, CDR2 YFSETQ. V lost 0 bases and J 5 bases, leaving 15 bases between the germline ends. The CDR3 loop reads CASSLDGSSGHNEQFF. The CDR3 nucleotides are TGCGCCAGCAGCTTGGACGGCAGTAGCGGCCACAATGAGCAGTTCTTC. Using reference TRBV5-1 and TRBJ2-1 for the parts outside the CDR3, the full variable domain is KAGVTQTPRYLIKTRGQQVTLSCSPISGHRSVSWYQQTPGQGLQFLFEYFSETQRNKGNFPGRFSGRQFSNSRSEMNVSTLELGDSALYLCASSLDGSSGHNEQFFGPGTRLTVL.

Details on this clone: Germline and junction disagree at one end, which may indicate a read error. This chain links TRBV7-7 with TRBJ2-5, with 8 bases identical to TRBD2. The germline CDR1 and CDR2 sequences are SSHAT and FNYEAQ (reference sequence). The CDR3 is made up of 15 amino acids. The CDR3 DNA sequence: TGTGCTAGCAGCCCGGGAATAGCGGGACAAGAGACCCAGTACTTC. Protein sequence: CASSPGIAGQETQYF.

V and J are TRBV5-1 and TRBJ2-7; no reliable D call. V gave up 2 bases and J gave up 3 bases, with 9 bases separating them. Germline CDR1 SGHRS, CDR2 YFSETQ. The CDR3 consists of 13 residues. The CDR3 sequence is CASSFSGNYEQYF. The CDR3 DNA reads TGCGCCAGCAGCTTCTCGGGTAACTACGAGCAGTACTTC.